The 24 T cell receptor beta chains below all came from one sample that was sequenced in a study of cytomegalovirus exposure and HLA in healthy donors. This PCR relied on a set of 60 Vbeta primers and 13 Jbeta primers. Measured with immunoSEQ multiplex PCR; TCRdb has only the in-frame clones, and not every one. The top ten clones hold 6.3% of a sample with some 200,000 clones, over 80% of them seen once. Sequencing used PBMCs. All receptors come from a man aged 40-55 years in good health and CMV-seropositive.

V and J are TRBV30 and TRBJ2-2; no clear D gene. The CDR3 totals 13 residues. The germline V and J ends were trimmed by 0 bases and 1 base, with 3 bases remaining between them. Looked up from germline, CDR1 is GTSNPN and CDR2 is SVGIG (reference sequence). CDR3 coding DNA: TGTGCCTGGAGTGTTATGAACACCGGGGAGCTGTTTTTT. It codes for CAWSVMNTGELFF. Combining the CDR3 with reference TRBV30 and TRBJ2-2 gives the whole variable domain SQTIHQWPATLVQPVGSPLSLECTVEGTSNPNLYWYRQAAGRGLQLLFYSVGIGQISSEVPQNLSASRPQDRQFILSSKKLLLSDSGFYLCAWSVMNTGELFFGEGSRLTVL.

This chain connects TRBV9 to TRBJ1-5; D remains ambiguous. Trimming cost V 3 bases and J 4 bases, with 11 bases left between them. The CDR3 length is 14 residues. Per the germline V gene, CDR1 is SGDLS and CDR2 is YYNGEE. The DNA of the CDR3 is TGTGCCAGCAGCGCCGGACGGGGTAATCAGCCCCAGCATTTT. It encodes CASSAGRGNQPQHF.

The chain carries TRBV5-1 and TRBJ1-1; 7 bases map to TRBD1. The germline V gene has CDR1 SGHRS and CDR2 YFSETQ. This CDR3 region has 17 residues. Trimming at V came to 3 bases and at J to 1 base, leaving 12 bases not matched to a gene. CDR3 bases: TGCGCCAGCAGCTCCGAAATTAACAGGGGTGAGAACACTGAAGCTTTCTTT. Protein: CASSSEINRGENTEAFF.

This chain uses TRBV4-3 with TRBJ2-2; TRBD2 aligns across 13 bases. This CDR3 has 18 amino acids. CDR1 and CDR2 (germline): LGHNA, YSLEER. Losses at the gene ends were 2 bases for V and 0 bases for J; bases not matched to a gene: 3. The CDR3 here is CASSQFGLAGANTGELFF. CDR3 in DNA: TGCGCCAGCAGCCAATTCGGACTAGCGGGGGCGAACACCGGGGAGCTGTTTTTT.

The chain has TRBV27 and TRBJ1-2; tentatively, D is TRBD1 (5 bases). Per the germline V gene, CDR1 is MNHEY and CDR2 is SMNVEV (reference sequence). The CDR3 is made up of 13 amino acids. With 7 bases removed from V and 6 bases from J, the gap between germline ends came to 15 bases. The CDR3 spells CASTRPGLHGYTF. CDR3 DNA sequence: TGTGCCAGCACCCGTCCAGGGTTACATGGCTACACCTTC.

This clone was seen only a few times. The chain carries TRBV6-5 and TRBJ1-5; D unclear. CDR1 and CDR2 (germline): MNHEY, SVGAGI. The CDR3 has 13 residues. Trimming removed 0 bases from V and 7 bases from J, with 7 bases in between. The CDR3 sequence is CASSYSPGQPQHF. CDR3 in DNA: TGTGCCAGCAGTTACTCCCCGGGACAGCCCCAGCATTTT.

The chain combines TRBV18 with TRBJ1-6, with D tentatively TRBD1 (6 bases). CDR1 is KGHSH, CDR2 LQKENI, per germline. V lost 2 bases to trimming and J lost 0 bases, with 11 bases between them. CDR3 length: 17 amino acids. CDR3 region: CASSPEGGSSYNSPLHF. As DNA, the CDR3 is TGTGCCAGCTCACCAGAGGGGGGGAGCTCCTATAATTCACCCCTCCACTTT. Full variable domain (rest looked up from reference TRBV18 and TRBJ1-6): NAGVMQNPRHLVRRRGQEARLRCSPMKGHSHVYWYRQLPEEGLKFMVYLQKENIIDESGMPKERFSAEFPKEGPSILRIQQVVRGDSAAYFCASSPEGGSSYNSPLHFGNGTRLTVT.

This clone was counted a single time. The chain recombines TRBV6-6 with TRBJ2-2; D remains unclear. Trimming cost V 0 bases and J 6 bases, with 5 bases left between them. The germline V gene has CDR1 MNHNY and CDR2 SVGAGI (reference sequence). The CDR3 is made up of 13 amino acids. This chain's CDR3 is CASSYSFSGELFF. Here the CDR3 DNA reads TGTGCCAGCAGTTACTCCTTTTCCGGGGAGCTGTTTTTT.

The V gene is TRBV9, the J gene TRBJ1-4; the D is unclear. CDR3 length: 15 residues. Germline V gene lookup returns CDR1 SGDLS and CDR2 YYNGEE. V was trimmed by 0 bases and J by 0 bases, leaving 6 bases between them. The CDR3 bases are TGTGCCAGCAGCGTAGGTACAGCAACTAATGAAAAACTGTTTTTT. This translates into CASSVGTATNEKLFF.

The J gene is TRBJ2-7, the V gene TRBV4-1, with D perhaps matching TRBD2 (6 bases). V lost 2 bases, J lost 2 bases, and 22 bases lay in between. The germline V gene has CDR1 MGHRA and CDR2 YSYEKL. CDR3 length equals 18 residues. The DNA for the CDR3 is TGCGCCAGCAGCCAAATCCGGGGGTTCGGGACCGTTACCTACGAGCAGTACTTC. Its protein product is CASSQIRGFGTVTYEQYF.

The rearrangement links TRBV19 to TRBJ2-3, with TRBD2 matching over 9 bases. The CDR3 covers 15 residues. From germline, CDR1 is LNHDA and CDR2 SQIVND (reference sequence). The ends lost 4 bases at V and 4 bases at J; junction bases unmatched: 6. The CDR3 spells CASSSGGARSDTQYF. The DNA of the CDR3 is TGTGCCAGTAGTAGCGGGGGGGCCAGGTCAGATACGCAGTATTTT.

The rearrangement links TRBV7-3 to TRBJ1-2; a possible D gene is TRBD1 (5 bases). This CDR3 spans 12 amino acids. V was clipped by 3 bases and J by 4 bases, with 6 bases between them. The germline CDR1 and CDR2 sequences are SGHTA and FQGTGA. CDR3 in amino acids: CASSLGLYGYTF. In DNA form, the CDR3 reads TGTGCCAGCAGCTTGGGACTCTATGGCTACACCTTC.

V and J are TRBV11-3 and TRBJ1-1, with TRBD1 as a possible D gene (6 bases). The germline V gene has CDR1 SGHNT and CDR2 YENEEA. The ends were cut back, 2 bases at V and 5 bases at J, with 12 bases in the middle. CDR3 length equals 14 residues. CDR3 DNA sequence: TGTGCCAGCAGCTTAAGGGGGGGAGAAACTGAAGCTTTCTTT. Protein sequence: CASSLRGGETEAFF.

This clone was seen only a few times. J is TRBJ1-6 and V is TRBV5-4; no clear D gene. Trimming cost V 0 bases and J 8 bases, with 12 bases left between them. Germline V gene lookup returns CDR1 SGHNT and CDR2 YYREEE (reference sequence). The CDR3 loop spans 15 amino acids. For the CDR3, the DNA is TGTGCCAGCAGCTTGGGAGGGAAAAGTGATTCACCCCTCCACTTT. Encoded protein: CASSLGGKSDSPLHF.

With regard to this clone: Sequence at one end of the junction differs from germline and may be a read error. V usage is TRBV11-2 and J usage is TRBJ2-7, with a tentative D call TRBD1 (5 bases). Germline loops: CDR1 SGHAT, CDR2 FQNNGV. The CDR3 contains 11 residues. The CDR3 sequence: CASSPGQRLGF. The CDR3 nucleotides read TGTGCCAGCAGCCCAGGACAAAGATTGGGATTC.

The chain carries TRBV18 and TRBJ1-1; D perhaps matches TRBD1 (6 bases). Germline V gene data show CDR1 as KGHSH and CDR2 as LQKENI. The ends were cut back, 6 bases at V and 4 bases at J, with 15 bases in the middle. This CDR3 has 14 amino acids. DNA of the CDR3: TGTGCCAGCTCGCGAGGGGGTGAGAGCACTGAAGCTTTCTTT. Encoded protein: CASSRGGESTEAFF.

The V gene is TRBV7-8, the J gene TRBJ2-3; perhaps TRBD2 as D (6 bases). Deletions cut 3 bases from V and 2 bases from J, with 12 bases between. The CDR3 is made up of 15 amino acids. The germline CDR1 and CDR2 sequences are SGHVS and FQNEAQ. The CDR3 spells CASSLVAGNTDTQYF. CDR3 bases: TGTGCCAGCAGCTTGGTGGCGGGGAACACAGATACGCAGTATTTT.

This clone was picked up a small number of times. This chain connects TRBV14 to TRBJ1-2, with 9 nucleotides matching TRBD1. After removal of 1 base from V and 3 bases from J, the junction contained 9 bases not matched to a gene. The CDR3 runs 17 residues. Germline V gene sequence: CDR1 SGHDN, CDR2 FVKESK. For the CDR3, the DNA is TGTGCCAGCAGCCAAGCACAGGGGGCGCGGGTGGACTATGGCTACACCTTC. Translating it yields CASSQAQGARVDYGYTF.

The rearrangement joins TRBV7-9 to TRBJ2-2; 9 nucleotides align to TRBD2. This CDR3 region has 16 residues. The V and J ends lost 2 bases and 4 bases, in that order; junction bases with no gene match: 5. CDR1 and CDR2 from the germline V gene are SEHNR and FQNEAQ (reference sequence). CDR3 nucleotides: TGTGCCAGCAGCTTATCGCCTAGCGGGGCCACCGGGGAGCTGTTTTTT. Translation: CASSLSPSGATGELFF.

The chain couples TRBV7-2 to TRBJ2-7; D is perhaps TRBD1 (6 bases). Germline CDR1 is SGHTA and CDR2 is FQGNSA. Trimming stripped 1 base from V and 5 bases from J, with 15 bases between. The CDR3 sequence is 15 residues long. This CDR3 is CASSLGPGAYNEQYF. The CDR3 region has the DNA TGTGCCAGCAGCTTAGGTCCAGGGGCGTACAACGAGCAGTACTTC.

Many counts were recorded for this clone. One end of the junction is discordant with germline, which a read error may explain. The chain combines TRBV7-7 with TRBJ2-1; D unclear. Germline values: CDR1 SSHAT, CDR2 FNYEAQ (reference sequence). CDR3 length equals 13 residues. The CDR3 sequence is CASSLNVGNEQFF. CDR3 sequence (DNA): TGTGCTAGCAGCCTCAATGTCGGCAATGAGCAGTTCTTC.

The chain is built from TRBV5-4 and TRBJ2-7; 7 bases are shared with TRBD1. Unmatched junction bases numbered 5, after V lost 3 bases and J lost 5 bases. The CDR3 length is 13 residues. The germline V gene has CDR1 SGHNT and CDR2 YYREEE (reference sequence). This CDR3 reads CASSSNRGDEQYF. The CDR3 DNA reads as TGTGCCAGCAGCTCCAACAGGGGTGACGAGCAGTACTTC.

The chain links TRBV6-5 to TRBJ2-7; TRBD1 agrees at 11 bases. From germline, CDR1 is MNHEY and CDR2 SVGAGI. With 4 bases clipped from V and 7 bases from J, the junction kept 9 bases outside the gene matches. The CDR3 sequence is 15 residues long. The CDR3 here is CASSLPGQGVGEQYF. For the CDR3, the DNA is TGTGCCAGCAGTTTGCCGGGACAGGGGGTAGGGGAGCAGTACTTC.

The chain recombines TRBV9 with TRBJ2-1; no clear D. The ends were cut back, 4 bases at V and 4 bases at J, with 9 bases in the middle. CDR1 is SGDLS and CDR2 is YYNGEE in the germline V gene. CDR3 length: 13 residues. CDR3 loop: CASSPEPYNEQFF. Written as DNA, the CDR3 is TGTGCCAGCAGCCCCGAGCCGTACAATGAGCAGTTCTTC.